Described below is a single T cell receptor beta chain sequence and its context. Antigen unknown. Axillary draining lymph nodes of breast cancer patients supplied the node samples. The data stem from a study of breast tumors, draining lymph nodes, adjacent tissues. A single record per CDR3 protein comes from TCRdb applying MiXCR to the multiplex PCR reads. The sample has 180,000 or so distinct CDR3 sequences; 30% to 35% are singletons. The germline gives CDR1 KGHDR, CDR2 SFDVKD. The CDR3 has 18 residues. With 2 bases clipped from V and 4 bases from J, the junction kept 14 bases outside the gene matches. Findings and limits, study-wide: Tumors had less TCR diversity than lymph nodes, more than nontumor tissue. Luminal-like breast cancer showed significantly higher tumor–nontumor repertoire similarity than basal-like. The data were judged consistent with most tumor T cells coming from lymph node and expanding in tumor.

The sequencing sample was made of axillary lymph node tissue. This chain connects TRBV24-1 to TRBJ2-3, with 7 bases matching TRBD1. The source is a female donor with breast cancer. Some clones in this sample may be carry-over from other donors' samples. CDR3 region: CATSDSTTGYRRPDTQYF. CDR3 coding DNA: TGTGCCACCAGTGATTCGACGACAGGGTACAGGCGCCCAGATACGCAGTATTTT.